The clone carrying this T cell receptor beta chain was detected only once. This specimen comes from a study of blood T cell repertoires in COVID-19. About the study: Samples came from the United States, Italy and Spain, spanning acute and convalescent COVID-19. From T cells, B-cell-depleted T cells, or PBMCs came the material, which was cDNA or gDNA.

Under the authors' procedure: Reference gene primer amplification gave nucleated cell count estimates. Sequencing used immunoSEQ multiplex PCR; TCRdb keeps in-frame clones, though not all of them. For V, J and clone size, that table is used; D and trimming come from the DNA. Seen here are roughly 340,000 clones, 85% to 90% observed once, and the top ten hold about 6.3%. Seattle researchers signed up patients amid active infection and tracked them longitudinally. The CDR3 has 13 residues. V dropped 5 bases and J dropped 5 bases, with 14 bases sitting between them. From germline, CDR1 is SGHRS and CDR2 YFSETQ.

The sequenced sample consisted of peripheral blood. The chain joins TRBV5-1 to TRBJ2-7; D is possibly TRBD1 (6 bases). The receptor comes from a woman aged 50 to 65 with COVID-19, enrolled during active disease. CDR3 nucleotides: TGCGCCAGCAGTATACGGGACACCGACGAGCAGTACTTC. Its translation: CASSIRDTDEQYF.